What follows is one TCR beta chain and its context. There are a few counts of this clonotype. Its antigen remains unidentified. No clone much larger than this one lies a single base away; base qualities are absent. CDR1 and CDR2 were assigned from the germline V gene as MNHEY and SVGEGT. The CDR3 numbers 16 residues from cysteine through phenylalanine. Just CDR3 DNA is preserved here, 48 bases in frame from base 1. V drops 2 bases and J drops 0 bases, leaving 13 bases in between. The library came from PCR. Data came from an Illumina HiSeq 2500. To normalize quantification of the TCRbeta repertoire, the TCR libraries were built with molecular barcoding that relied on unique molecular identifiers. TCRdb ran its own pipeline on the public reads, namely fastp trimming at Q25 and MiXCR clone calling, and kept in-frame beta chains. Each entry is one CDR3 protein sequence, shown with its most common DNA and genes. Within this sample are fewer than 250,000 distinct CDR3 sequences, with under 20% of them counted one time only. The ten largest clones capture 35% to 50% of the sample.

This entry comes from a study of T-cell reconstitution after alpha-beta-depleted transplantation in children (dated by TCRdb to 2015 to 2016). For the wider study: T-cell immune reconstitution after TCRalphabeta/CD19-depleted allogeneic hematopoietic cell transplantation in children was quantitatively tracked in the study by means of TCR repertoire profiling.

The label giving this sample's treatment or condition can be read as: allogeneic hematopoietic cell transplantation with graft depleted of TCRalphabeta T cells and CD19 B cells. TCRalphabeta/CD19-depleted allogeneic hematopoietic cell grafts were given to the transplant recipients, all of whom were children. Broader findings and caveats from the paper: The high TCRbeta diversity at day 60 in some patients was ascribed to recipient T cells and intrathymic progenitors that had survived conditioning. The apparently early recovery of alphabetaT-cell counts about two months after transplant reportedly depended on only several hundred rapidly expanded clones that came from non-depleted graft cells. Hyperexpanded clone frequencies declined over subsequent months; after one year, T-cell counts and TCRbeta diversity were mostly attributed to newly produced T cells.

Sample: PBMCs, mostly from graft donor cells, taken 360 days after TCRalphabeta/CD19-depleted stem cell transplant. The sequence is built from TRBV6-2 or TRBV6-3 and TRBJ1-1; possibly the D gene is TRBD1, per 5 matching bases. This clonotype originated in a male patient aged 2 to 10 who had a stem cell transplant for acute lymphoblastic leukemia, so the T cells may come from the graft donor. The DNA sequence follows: TGTGCCAGCAGTTACGGCGCAGGGCGGGTGAACACTGAAGCTTTCTTT. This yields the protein CASSYGAGRVNTEAFF.